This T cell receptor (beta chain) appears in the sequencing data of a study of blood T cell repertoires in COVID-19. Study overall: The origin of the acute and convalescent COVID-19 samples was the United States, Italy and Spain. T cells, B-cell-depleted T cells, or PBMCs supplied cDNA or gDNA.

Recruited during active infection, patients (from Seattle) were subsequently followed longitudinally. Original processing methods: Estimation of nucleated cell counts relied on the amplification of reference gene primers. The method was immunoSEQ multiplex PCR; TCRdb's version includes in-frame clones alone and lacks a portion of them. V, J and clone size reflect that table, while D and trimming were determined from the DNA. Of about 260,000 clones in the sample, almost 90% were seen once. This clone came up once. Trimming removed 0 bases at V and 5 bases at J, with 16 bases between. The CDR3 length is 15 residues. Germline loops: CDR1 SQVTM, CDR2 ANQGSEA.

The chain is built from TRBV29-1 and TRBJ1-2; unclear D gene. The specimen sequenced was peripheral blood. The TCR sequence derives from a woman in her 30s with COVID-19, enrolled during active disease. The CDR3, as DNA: TGCAGCGTTGAAGAACGGGTAACGGCCCTGTATGGCTACACCTTC. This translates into CSVEERVTALYGYTF.